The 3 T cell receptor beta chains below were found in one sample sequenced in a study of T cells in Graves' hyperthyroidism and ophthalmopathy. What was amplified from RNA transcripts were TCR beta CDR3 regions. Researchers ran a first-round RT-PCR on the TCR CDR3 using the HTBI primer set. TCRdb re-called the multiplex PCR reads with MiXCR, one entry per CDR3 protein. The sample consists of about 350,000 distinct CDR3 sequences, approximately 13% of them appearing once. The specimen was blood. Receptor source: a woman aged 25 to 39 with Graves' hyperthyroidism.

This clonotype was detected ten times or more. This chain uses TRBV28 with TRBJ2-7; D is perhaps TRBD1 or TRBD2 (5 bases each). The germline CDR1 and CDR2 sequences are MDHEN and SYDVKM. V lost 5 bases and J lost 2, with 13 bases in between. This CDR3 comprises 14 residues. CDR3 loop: CASSPRGATYEQYF. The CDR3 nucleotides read TGTGCCAGCAGTCCGCGAGGGGCTACCTACGAGCAGTACTTC.

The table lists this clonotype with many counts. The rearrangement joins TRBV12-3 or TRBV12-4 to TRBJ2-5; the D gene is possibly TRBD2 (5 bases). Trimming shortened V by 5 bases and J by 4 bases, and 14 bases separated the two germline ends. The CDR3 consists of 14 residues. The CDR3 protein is CASSLTKLRETQYF. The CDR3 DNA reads TGTGCCAGCAGTCTGACTAAGCTACGAGAGACCCAGTACTTC.

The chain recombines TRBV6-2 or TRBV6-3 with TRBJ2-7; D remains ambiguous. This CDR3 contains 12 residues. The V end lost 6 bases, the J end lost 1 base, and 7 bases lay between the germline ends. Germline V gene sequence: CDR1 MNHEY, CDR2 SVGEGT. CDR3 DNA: TGTGCCAGCAGAGACGGGTCCTACGAGCAGTACTTC. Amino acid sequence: CASRDGSYEQYF.